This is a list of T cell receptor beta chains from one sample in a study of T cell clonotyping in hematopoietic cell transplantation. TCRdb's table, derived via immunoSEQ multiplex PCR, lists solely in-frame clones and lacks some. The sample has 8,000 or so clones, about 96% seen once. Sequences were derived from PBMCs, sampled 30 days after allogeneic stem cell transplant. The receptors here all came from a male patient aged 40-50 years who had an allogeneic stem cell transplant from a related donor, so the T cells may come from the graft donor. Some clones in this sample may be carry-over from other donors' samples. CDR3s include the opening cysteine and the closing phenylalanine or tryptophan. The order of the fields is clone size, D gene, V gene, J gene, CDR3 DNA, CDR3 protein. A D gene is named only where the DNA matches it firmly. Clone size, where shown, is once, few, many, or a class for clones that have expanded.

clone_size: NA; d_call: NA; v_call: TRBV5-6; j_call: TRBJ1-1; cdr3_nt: TGTGCCAGCAGCATCTCGACAGAGGAAGCTTTCTTT; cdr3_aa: CASSISTEEAFF
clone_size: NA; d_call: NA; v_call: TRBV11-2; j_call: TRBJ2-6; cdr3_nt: TGTGCCAGCAGCTTAGAGGGCTCTGGGGCCAACGTCCTGACTTTC; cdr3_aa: CASSLEGSGANVLTF
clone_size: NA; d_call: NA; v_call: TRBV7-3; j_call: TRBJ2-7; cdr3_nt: TGTGCCAGCAGCGGGCGGACTGGGGCAGGGGGGGGACTCGAGCAGTACTTC; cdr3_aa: CASSGRTGAGGGLEQYF
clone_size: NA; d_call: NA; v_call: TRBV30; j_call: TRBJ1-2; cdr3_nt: TGTGCCTGGATGGGCTGGCAGGGTGGCTATGGCTACACCTTC; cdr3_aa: CAWMGWQGGYGYTF
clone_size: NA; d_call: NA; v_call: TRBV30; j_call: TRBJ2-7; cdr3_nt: TGTGCCTGGAAACGGGAGCCCTACTACGAGCAGTACTTC; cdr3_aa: CAWKREPYYEQYF
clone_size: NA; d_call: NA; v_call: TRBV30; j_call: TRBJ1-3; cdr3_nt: TGTGCCTGGAGTGTATTAGGATTTAGCTCTGGAAACACCATATATTTT; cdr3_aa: CAWSVLGFSSGNTIYF
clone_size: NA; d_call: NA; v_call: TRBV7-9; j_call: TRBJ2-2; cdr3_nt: TGTGCCAGCAGCCCAACGACCGGGGAGCTGTTTTTT; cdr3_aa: CASSPTTGELFF
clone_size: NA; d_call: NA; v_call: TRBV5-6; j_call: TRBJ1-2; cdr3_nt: TGTGCCAGCAGCTTGGGCAGAGGTAACTATGGCTACACCTTC; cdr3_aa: CASSLGRGNYGYTF
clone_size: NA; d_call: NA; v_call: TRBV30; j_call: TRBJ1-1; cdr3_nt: TGTGCCTGGAAAAAAGGGACACTTGAAGCTTTCTTT; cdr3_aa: CAWKKGTLEAFF
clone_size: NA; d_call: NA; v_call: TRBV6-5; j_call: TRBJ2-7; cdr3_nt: TGTGCCAGCCGTAGGGGGAGGAGCTCCTACGAGCAGTACTTC; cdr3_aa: CASRRGRSSYEQYF
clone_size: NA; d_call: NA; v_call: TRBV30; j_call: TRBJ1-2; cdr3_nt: TGTGCCTGGAGCCCAGGGGAGTATGGCTACACCTTC; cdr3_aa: CAWSPGEYGYTF
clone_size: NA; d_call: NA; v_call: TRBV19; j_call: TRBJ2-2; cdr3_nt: TGTGCCAGTAGCTCGGGACGGGACACCGGGGAGCTGTTTTTT; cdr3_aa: CASSSGRDTGELFF
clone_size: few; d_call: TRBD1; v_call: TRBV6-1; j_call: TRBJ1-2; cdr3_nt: TGTGCCAGCAGCGTACAGGGGTGGAGTGGCTACACCTTC; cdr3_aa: CASSVQGWSGYTF
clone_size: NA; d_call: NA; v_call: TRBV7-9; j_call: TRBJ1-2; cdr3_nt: TGTGCCAGCAGCCTAGGACAGATGGGGGGCTACACCTTC; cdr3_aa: CASSLGQMGGYTF
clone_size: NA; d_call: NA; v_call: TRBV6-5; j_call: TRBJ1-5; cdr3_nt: TGTGCCAGCAGTTACTCGAACCTCCCCACCCAGCCCCAGCATTTT; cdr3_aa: CASSYSNLPTQPQHF
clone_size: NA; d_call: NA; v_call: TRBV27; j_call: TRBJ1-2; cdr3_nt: TGTGCCAGCAGTTTTGGGAGTAACTATGGCTACACCTTC; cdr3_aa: CASSFGSNYGYTF
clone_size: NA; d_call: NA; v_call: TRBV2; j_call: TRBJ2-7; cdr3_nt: TGTGCCAGCAGGTCCGGACTCAGCTCCTACGAGCAGTACTTC; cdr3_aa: CASRSGLSSYEQYF
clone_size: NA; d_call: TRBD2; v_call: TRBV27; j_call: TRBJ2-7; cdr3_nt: TGTGCCAGCAGCCATACTAGCGCTTCCTACGAGCAGTACTTC; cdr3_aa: CASSHTSASYEQYF
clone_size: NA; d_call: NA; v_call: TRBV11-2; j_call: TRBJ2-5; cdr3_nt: TGTGCCAGCAGCTTAGATCGGCTACAGGTTGCAGAGACCCAGTACTTC; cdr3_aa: CASSLDRLQVAETQYF
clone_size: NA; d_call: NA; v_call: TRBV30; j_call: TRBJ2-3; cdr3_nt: TGTGCCTGGGAGCGGACCCGAGATACGCAGTATTTT; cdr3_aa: CAWERTRDTQYF
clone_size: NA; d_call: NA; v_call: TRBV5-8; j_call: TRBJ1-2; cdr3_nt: TGTGCCAGCAGCTTGCAAGGGGGTAGTAACTATGGCTACACCTTC; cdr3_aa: CASSLQGGSNYGYTF
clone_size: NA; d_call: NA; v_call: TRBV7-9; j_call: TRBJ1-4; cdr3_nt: TGTGCCAGCAGCTTAGGGTTAGGACGGAATGAAAAACTGTTTTTT; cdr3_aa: CASSLGLGRNEKLFF
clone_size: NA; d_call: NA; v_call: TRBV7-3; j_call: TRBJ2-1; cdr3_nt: TGTGCCAGCAGCTTGACGGGGGAGCTGCAGTTCTTC; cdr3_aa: CASSLTGELQFF
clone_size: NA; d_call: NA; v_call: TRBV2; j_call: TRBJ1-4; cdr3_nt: TGTGCCAGCAGTGTGCCGGCAGGGGAAAGCCTGTTTTTT; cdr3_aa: CASSVPAGESLFF
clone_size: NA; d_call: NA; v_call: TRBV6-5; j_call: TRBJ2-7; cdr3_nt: TGTGCCAGCAGTTACGGGAGAACCTACGAGCAGTACTTC; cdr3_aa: CASSYGRTYEQYF
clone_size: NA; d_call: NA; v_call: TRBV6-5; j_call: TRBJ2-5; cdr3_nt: TGTGCCAGCAGTCACAGCTACCAAGAGACCCAGTACTTC; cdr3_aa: CASSHSYQETQYF
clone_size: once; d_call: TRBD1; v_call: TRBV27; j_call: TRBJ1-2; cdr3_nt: TGTGCCAGCAGTTTATACCACAGGGGGTTCGGCTACACCTTC; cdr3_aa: CASSLYHRGFGYTF
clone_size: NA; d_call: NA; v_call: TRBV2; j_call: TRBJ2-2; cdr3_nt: TGTGCCAGCAGCCCAGCCACAGGGTCCGGGGAGCTGTTTTTT; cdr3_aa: CASSPATGSGELFF
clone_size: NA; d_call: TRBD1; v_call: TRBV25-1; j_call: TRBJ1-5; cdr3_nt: TGTGCCAGCAACAGGGGGCTTCAGCCCCAGCATTTT; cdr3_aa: CASNRGLQPQHF
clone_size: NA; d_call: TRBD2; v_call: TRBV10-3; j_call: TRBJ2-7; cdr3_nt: TGTGCCATCAGTGAGTCCCGGGGGGAGGGCTACGAGCAGTACTTC; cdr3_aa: CAISESRGEGYEQYF
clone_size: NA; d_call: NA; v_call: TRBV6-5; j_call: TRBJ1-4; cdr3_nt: TGTGCCAGCAGTGCGCTCGAGGGAAAACTGTTTTTT; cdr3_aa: CASSALEGKLFF
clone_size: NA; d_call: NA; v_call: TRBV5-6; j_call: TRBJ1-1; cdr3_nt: TGTGCCAGCAGCTTTCCTCACGCCATGAACACTGAAGCTTTCTTT; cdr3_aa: CASSFPHAMNTEAFF
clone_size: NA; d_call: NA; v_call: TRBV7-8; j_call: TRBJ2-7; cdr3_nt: TGTGCCAGCAGCGAACCCCCCATGGCCTACGAGCAGTACTTC; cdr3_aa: CASSEPPMAYEQYF
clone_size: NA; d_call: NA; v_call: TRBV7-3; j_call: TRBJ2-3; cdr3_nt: TGTGCCAGCAGCTTAAGTGGGGGCCCCACAGATACGCAGTATTTT; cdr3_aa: CASSLSGGPTDTQYF
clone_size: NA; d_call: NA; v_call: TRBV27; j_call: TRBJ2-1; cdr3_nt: TGTGCCAGCAGTTTATCGGGACTTCCCGTGAGTCAGTTCTTC; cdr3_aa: CASSLSGLPVSQFF
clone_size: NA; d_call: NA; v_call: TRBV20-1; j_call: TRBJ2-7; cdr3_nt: TGCAGTGCTGCCACACACGAGCAGTACTTC; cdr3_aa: CSAATHEQYF
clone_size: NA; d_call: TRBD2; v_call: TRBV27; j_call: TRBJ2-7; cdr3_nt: TGTGCCAGCAGTTTAGCGAACTTCGGGGGGGACGAGCAGTACTTC; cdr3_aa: CASSLANFGGDEQYF
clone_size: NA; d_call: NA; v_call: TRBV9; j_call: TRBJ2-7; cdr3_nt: TGTGCCAGCAGCGGACTTATACAGGGAGAGGCATCTCACGAGCAGTACTTC; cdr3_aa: CASSGLIQGEASHEQYF
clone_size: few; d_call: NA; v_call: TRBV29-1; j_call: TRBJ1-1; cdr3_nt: TGCAGCGTTGCTCCGAGGCTAAATGAAGCTTTCTTT; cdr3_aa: CSVAPRLNEAFF
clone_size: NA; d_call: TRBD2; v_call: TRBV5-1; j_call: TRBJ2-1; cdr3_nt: TGCGCCAGCAGCTTGGGACTAGCGGGGGGGTTCCCAGATGAGCAGTTCTTC; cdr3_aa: CASSLGLAGGFPDEQFF
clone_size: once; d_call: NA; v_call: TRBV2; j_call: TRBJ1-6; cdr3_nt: TGTGCCAGCAGCGGACAGCAGGGTAATATGTCACCCCTCCACTTT; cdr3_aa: CASSGQQGNMSPLHF
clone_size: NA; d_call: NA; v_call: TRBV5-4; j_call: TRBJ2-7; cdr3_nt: TGTGCCAGCACCCCCGGGGGCCCGGGCGAGCAGTACTTC; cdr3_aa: CASTPGGPGEQYF
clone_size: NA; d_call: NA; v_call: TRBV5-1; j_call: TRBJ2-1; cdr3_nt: TGCGCCAGCAGCTTGGTCCAGGGGTTTGAGCAGTTCTTC; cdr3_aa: CASSLVQGFEQFF
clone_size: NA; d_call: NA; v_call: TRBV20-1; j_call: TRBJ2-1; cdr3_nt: TGCAGTGCCGATGAGAGCAATGAGCAGTTCTTC; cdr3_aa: CSADESNEQFF
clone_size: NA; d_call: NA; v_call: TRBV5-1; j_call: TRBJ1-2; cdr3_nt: TGCGCCAGCAGCTTGGTCCCAGGAGGGAATGGCTACACCTTC; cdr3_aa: CASSLVPGGNGYTF
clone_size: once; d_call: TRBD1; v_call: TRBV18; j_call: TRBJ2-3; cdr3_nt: TGTGCCAGCTCACCACCGACAGGGGCTAGCACAGATACGCAGTATTTT; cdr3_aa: CASSPPTGASTDTQYF
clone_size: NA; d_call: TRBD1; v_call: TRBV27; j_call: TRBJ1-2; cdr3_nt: TGTGCCAGCAGTTCCCGGACAGGGACCGGCGGCTACACCTTC; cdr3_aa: CASSSRTGTGGYTF
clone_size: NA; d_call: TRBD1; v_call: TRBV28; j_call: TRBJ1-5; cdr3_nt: TGTGCCAGCAGCCGGACAGGGGGCCAACAGCCCCAGCATTTT; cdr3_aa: CASSRTGGQQPQHF
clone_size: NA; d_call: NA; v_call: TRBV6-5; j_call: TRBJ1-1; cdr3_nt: TGTGCCAGCAGTTACCGAACAGAAAACACTGAAGCTTTCTTT; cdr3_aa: CASSYRTENTEAFF
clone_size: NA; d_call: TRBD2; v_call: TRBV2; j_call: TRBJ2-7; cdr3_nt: TGTGCCACCCGGGGGACTAGCGCCAGCTTCTCCTACGAGCAGTACTTC; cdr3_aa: CATRGTSASFSYEQYF
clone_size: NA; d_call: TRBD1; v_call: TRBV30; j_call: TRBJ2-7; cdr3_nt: TGTGCCTGGATCCGGGACAGGCCCTACGAGCAGTACTTC; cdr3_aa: CAWIRDRPYEQYF
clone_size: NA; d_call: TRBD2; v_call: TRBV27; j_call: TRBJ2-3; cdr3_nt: TGTGCCAGCAGTTTCGCGGGAGGGTTCACAGATACGCAGTATTTT; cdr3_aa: CASSFAGGFTDTQYF
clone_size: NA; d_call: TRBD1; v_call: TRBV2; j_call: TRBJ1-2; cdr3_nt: TGTGCCAGCAGTGTGGAGTCCGGGACAGGGAAGAAGAACTATGGCTACACCTTC; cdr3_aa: CASSVESGTGKKNYGYTF
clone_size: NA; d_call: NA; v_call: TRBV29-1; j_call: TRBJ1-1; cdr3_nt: TGCAGCGTTGAAGAAAGGAGGCAGGGATATTGGAACACTGAAGCTTTCTTT; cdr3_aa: CSVEERRQGYWNTEAFF
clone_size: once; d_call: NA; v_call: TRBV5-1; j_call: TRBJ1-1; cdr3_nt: TGCGCCAGCAGCTTGGATCCAGGGGATGGGACTGAAGCTTTCTTT; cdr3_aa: CASSLDPGDGTEAFF
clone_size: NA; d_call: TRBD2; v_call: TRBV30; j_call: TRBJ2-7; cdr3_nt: TGTGCCTGGAGTTTGGGGGGGGGCGAGCAGTACTTC; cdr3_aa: CAWSLGGGEQYF
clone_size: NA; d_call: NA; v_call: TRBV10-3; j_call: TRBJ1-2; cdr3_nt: TGTGCCATCAGTTTAGGGGTGGCCTATGGCTACACCTTC; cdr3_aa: CAISLGVAYGYTF
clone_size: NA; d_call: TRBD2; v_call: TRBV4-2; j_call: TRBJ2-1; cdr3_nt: TGTGCCAGCAGCCAAGAGGGAACTAGCGGCCACAATGAGCAGTTCTTC; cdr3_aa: CASSQEGTSGHNEQFF
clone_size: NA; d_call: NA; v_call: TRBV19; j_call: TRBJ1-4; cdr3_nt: TGTGCCAGTAGTACGCGCCCCAGACTTGAAAAACTGTTTTTT; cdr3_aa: CASSTRPRLEKLFF
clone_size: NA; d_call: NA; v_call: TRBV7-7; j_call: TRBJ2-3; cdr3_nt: TGTGCTAGCAGCTTGGGTTCGGCAGGGAGCACAGATACGCAGTATTTT; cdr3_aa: CASSLGSAGSTDTQYF